A selection of T cell receptor beta chains follows, all from one sample in a study of cytomegalovirus exposure and HLA in healthy donors. Clones were sequenced by immunoSEQ multiplex PCR, and TCRdb holds only the in-frame ones, with some missing. Of fewer than 200,000 clones in the sample, approximately 80% were seen once. Sequencing was carried out using PBMCs. Receptors were obtained from a woman aged 18-29 years in good health and CMV-seropositive. Each CDR3 is given with its conserved first and last residue. D genes are given only for firm matches. Clone size is stated in some rows and not others, as once, few, many or a class when expanded.

TRBJ1-2	few	TRBD1	TRBV9	TGTGCCAGCTCTAACTCAAGGGGACAGAACTATGGCTACACCTTC	CASSNSRGQNYGYTF
TRBJ1-2	NA	TRBD1	TRBV28	TGTGCCAGCAGTCCGAACAGGGGTCGGGGCTACACCTTC	CASSPNRGRGYTF
TRBJ1-6	once	TRBD1	TRBV23-1	TGCGCCAGCAGTCACCAGCCGGGAGAGAGACAGGGTTTAAGCTCCTATAATTCACCCCTCCACTTT	CASSHQPGERQGLSSYNSPLHF
TRBJ2-5	once	TRBD2	TRBV5-4	TGTGCCAGCAGCAGTGAGTGGGGGGGAGGGACCCAGTACTTC	CASSSEWGGGTQYF
TRBJ1-2	NA	NA	TRBV10-3	TGTGCCATCAGTGACCCAGGCTATGGCTACACCTTC	CAISDPGYGYTF
TRBJ1-2	NA	NA	TRBV5-1	TGCGCCAGCAGCTTGGTCGGCAGGGCTAACTATGGCTACACCTTC	CASSLVGRANYGYTF
TRBJ1-2	NA	NA	TRBV28	TGTGCCAGCAGTTTAACAGGCCGGGGCTACACCTTC	CASSLTGRGYTF
TRBJ2-6	once	TRBD1	TRBV10-1	TGCGCCAGCGAAACCCTAACAGGGGATGGGGCCAACGTCCTGACTTTC	CASETLTGDGANVLTF
TRBJ2-7	NA	NA	TRBV18	TGTGCCAGCTCACAACAGGGACACGAGCAGTACTTC	CASSQQGHEQYF
TRBJ2-7	NA	NA	TRBV5-1	TGCGCCAGCAGCTTGGCAGGGTCCGAGCAGTACTTC	CASSLAGSEQYF
TRBJ2-1	NA	NA	TRBV27	TGTGCCAGCAGTTTTTCTCAGGAGGGGAATGAGCAGTTCTTC	CASSFSQEGNEQFF
TRBJ2-6	NA	NA	TRBV4-3	TGCGCCAGCAGCTGCAGGGGGGCTGGGGCCAACGTCCTGACTTTC	CASSCRGAGANVLTF
TRBJ1-6	NA	TRBD1	TRBV6-6	TGTGCCAGCAGTTACTCGAGGGACAGGCGGCACCGATTACTCCACTTT	CASSYSRDRRHRLLHF
TRBJ1-6	NA	TRBD1	TRBV2	TGTGCCAGCAGCGCAGACAGGGGCTACTCACCCCTCCACTTT	CASSADRGYSPLHF
TRBJ2-5	few	NA	TRBV11-2	TGTGCCAGCAGCCTGATGCAAGCGGACCAAGAGACCCAGTACTTC	CASSLMQADQETQYF
TRBJ2-1	NA	TRBD2	TRBV5-1	TGCGCCAGCAGCCCCGGGACTAGCGGGGGAGGACCCCCCTACAATGAGCAGTTCTTC	CASSPGTSGGGPPYNEQFF
TRBJ1-2	NA	NA	TRBV2	TGTGCCGCAGTGGAGGGGTTGGACGGCTACACCTTC	CAAVEGLDGYTF
TRBJ2-1	NA	TRBD2	TRBV4-1	TGCGCCAGCACGGGACTAGCGGGGTACAATGAGCAGTTCTTC	CASTGLAGYNEQFF
TRBJ1-2	NA	NA	TRBV6-1	TGTGCCAGCAGTGAAGGCCTTACAGGGCTCTATGGCTACACCTTC	CASSEGLTGLYGYTF
TRBJ2-1	few	TRBD2	TRBV4-1	TGCGCCAGCAGCCAAGAGGGACTAGCGTACAATGAGCAGTTCTTC	CASSQEGLAYNEQFF
TRBJ2-2	few	TRBD2	TRBV5-1	TGCGCCAGCAGCTTTAGCGGGGTGTCTCGGGCCGGGGAGCTGTTTTTT	CASSFSGVSRAGELFF
TRBJ2-7	once	NA	TRBV5-6	TGTGCCAGCAGCTTGATAGCAGGGATTGACTACGAGCAGTACTTC	CASSLIAGIDYEQYF
TRBJ2-7	few	NA	TRBV5-4	TGTGCCAGCAGCTGGGGACTGAACTACGAGCAGTACTTC	CASSWGLNYEQYF
TRBJ1-2	NA	TRBD1	TRBV19	TGTGCCAGTAGACGACAGGGGGCCAACTATGGCTACACCTTC	CASRRQGANYGYTF
TRBJ2-7	NA	NA	TRBV2	TGTGCCAGCCGAGCCCAGGGTGAGCGGCAGTACTTC	CASRAQGERQYF
TRBJ1-2	NA	TRBD1	TRBV4-1	TGCGCCAGCAGCCACCTACCGACAGGGAACTATGGCTACACCTTC	CASSHLPTGNYGYTF
TRBJ2-5	NA	NA	TRBV5-8	TGTGCCAGCAGCTTACTCGCACGCCCTTTTGAGGAGACCCAGTACTTC	CASSLLARPFEETQYF
TRBJ2-7	NA	TRBD1	TRBV6-6	TGTGCCAGCCGACAAGGACAGGGGGAAACCTACGAGCAGTACTTC	CASRQGQGETYEQYF
TRBJ1-6	NA	TRBD1	TRBV11-2	TGTGCCAGTAAGCTGGGACAGCAAAATTCACCCCTCCACTTT	CASKLGQQNSPLHF
TRBJ2-1	NA	NA	TRBV5-1	TGCGCCAGCAGCTTTAGCCGGCGGGGTGAGCAGTTCTTC	CASSFSRRGEQFF
TRBJ2-7	NA	NA	TRBV4-3	TGCGCCAGCAGCCAAGAAACGGCAGTCGCAGGGGATATCTACGAGCAGTACTTC	CASSQETAVAGDIYEQYF
TRBJ2-7	NA	NA	TRBV11-2	TGTGCCAGCATCTTACAGGCAGGGGACTACGAGCAGTACTTC	CASILQAGDYEQYF
TRBJ1-5	NA	TRBD1	TRBV7-2	TGTGCCAGCAGCTTAACAGGGGCCAATCAGCCCCAGCATTTT	CASSLTGANQPQHF
TRBJ2-7	few	NA	TRBV7-2	TGTGCCAGCAGCTTACGAGCGGATTTTTACGAGCAGTACTTC	CASSLRADFYEQYF
TRBJ1-2	NA	NA	TRBV23-1	TGCGCCAGCAGTCAATCGTCAGGGCGGAACCCCCAAGGCTACACCTTC	CASSQSSGRNPQGYTF
TRBJ2-5	NA	TRBD2	TRBV7-2	TGTGCCAGCAGCTTAGGGAGAGGGCGGGGGGGTGGAGAGACCCAGTACTTC	CASSLGRGRGGGETQYF
TRBJ1-1	NA	TRBD1	TRBV7-2	TGTGCCAGCAGCCCTCATGGACAGGAGAACACTGAAGCTTTCTTT	CASSPHGQENTEAFF
TRBJ1-3	NA	NA	TRBV9	TGTGCCAGCAGCCCGGGGGGCCCCTCTGGAAACACCATATATTTT	CASSPGGPSGNTIYF
TRBJ2-3	NA	TRBD2	TRBV6-6	TGTGCCAGCAGTTTTCAAGCGGGGGGGGACACAGATACGCAGTATTTT	CASSFQAGGDTDTQYF
TRBJ2-7	NA	TRBD2	TRBV4-1	TGCGCCAGCAGCCATTCGGGCAGTCCTAAGCGGGGGGGCTACGAGCAGTACTTC	CASSHSGSPKRGGYEQYF
TRBJ2-7	NA	TRBD1	TRBV25-1	TGTGCCAGCAGTTGGAACAGGGGTGGCGAGCAGTACTTC	CASSWNRGGEQYF
TRBJ2-7	few	NA	TRBV19	TGTGCCAGCAGTTCTGTCCAGGTAGACTTC	CASSSVQVDF
TRBJ2-3	NA	NA	TRBV5-1	TGCGCCAGCAGCCCCCGGACAGCCGGCACAGATACGCAGTATTTT	CASSPRTAGTDTQYF
TRBJ2-3	NA	TRBD2	TRBV2	TGTGCCAGCAGTGAGGATACTAGCGGGGGGGTTGATACGCAGTATTTT	CASSEDTSGGVDTQYF
TRBJ2-5	NA	TRBD2	TRBV7-9	TGTGCCGGAGCGGGGGATGAGACCCAGTACTTC	CAGAGDETQYF
TRBJ2-7	NA	NA	TRBV6-1	TGTGCCAGCAGTGCGACAGGATTCGGGTCCTACGAGCAGTACTTC	CASSATGFGSYEQYF